Included here is one TCR beta chain sequence, with context. The antigen is undetermined. The sequenced template was cDNA made from the entire isolated RNA. Repertoires were generated with immunoSEQ multiplex PCR, while TCRdb's copy carries only in-frame clones and drops some. Of about 280,000 clones listed, 15% are singletons. The data are from a study of beta chain features in type 1 diabetes. The length of the CDR3 is 15 residues. V shed 6 bases and J 8 bases; nucleotides not matched to a gene: 14. The V gene's germline CDR1 is SGHAT and CDR2 FQNNGV. Notes on the study in general: A cDNA-based sequencing approach could over-represent cells with high TCR expression. Across all four CD4+ subsets, people with type 1 diabetes showed modestly shorter TCRB CDR3s.

Sequenced input: naive CD4+ T cells from blood. The TCR comes from a man younger than 30 with type 1 diabetes. V gene TRBV11-2 combines with J gene TRBJ1-2, with 8 bases matching TRBD1. This CDR3 reads CASRATRTGRGGYTF. CDR3 coding DNA: TGTGCCAGCAGAGCGACCCGGACAGGGCGAGGCGGCTACACCTTC.